This T cell receptor (beta chain) originates from a study of blood T cell repertoires in COVID-19. Overall study context: Researchers got acute and convalescent COVID-19 samples from the United States, Italy and Spain. The cDNA or gDNA used as material had been derived from T cells, B-cell-depleted T cells, or PBMCs.

A Seattle source enrolled patients during active infection and followed them longitudinally. Original data processing: Estimated nucleated cell counts came from reference gene primer amplification. Clones were read by immunoSEQ multiplex PCR, and TCRdb kept only the in-frame ones, dropping some. V, J and clone size were drawn from that table, and D and trimming were deduced from the DNA. The repertoire consists of over 35,000 clones, with approximately 90% occurring once and the leading ten covering nearly 4%. CDR3 size: 12 residues. Trimming pared 8 bases from V and 0 bases from J, leaving 6 bases between. Germline V gene sequence: CDR1 WNHNN, CDR2 SYGVQD (reference sequence).

The source material was peripheral blood. V gene TRBV10-1 combines with J gene TRBJ2-3, with D maybe TRBD1 (5 bases). The receptor comes from a man between 40 and 49 years old with COVID-19, enrolled during active disease. As DNA, the CDR3 is TGCGCCAGCGGACAAAGCACAGATACGCAGTATTTT. This sequence encodes CASGQSTDTQYF.